This record covers a single T cell receptor beta chain. The entry originates in a study of Ad26.COV2.S vaccination and SARS-CoV-2 variants. From germline, CDR1 is LGHNT and CDR2 FRNRAP. The CDR3 length is 13 residues. Trimming shortened V by 0 bases and J by 4 bases, and 6 bases separated the two germline ends. The protocol was immunoSEQ multiplex PCR, while the TCRdb copy is restricted to in-frame clones and leaves out a portion. The sample carries roughly 140,000 clones, just over 85% recorded once. The clonotype was recovered from a human donor who had recovered from COVID-19. The source was peripheral blood, collected after recovery from COVID-19. The rearrangement links TRBV12-5 to TRBJ2-5; D remains ambiguous. The CDR3 loop is CASGLVSVETQYF. The CDR3 DNA sequence: TGTGCTAGTGGTTTGGTATCTGTAGAGACCCAGTACTTC.